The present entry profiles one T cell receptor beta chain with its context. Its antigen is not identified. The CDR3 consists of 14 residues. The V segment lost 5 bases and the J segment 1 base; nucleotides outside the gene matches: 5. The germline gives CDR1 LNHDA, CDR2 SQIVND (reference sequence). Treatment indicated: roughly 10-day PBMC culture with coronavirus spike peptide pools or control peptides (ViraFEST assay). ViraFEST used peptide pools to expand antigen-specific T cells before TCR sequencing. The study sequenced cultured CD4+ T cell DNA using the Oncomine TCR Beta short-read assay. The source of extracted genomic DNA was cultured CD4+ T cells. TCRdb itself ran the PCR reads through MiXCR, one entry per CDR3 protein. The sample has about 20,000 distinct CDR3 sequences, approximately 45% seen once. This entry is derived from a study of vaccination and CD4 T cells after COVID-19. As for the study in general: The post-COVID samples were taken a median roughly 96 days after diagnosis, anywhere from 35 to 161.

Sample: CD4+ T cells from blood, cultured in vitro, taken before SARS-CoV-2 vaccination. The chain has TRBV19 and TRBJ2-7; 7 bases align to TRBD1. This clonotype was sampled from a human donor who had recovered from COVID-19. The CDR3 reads CASSHPTGSYEQYF. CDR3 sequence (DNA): TGTGCCAGTAGTCACCCGACAGGGTCCTACGAGCAGTACTTC.